This T cell receptor (beta chain) was retrieved from a study of T cell responses to AZD1222 COVID-19 vaccine. Germline V lookup: CDR1 LNHDA, CDR2 SQIVND (reference sequence). V was pared by 3 bases and J by 8 bases, with 14 bases between. The CDR3 has 14 residues. Concerning this clone itself: The antigen is not known.

Here immunoSEQ multiplex PCR was the method, and the copy in TCRdb shows in-frame clones only, minus some. The table lists some 97,000 clones, about 87% of them singletons, with 4% to 5% in the top ten. Study-wide findings and caveats: After two AZD1222 doses, spike-specific TCR breadth and depth rose versus day 0.

The source was peripheral blood, collected on day 0 of MenACWY control vaccination. This chain uses TRBV19 with TRBJ2-1; D is unresolved. This receptor was identified in an adult in good health. In DNA, the CDR3 is TGTGCCAGTAGTATGCCCCGATACAATGATGAGCAGTTCTTC. It codes for CASSMPRYNDEQFF.